The table lists the clone carrying this TCR beta chain with a few counts. The antigen is undetermined. The CDR3 is made up of 16 amino acids. Trimming removed 4 bases from V and 0 bases from J, with 12 bases in between. The germline V gene encodes CDR1 KGHSH and CDR2 LQKENI. These data belong to a study of radiotherapy plus CTLA-4 blockade in lung cancer. Findings and limits, study-wide: Expansion of tumor-derived TCR clones was observed in blood after radiotherapy plus ipilimumab.

The table came from immunoSEQ multiplex PCR; TCRdb's copy has only in-frame clones and leaves some out. The table shows 85,000 to 100,000 clones, with more than 70% occurring only once. The clonotype comes from a human donor with non-small cell lung cancer that progressed on radiotherapy plus ipilimumab. Here the sequenced sample was peripheral blood, taken from a patient treated with radiotherapy plus ipilimumab. The J gene is TRBJ2-2, the V gene TRBV18; D might be TRBD2 (6 bases). The CDR3 DNA reads as TGTGCCAGCTCACAGGTCGTAGCGGCGAACACCGGGGAGCTGTTTTTT. Its protein is CASSQVVAANTGELFF. Using reference TRBV18 and TRBJ2-2 for the parts outside the CDR3, the full variable domain is NAGVMQNPRHLVRRRGQEARLRCSPMKGHSHVYWYRQLPEEGLKFMVYLQKENIIDESGMPKERFSAEFPKEGPSILRIQQVVRGDSAAYFCASSQVVAANTGELFFGEGSRLTVL.